The subject of this entry is one T cell receptor (beta chain). The table lists this clonotype with a few counts. No cognate antigen has been identified for it. The record has no base qualities; no much larger clone is one base away. TCR cDNA was made using 5'RACE template switching, a step that added a universal primer site and unique molecular identifiers. Priming of cDNA synthesis was performed from both the TCR alpha and TCR beta constant segments. Two PCR steps were used to amplify libraries, with sample barcodes and sequencing adapters being added in the second step. Sequencing of libraries was done on Illumina HiSeq 2500 (2x100 bp) or NovaSeq (2x150 bp). From the authors' description of their analysis: Reads were demultiplexed and collapsed into UMI consensus sequences with MIGEC, and V(D)J alignment was performed with MiXCR. Using edgeR on replicate PBMC samples, clonotypes were called vaccine-responding if FDR was below 0.01 and the log2 fold change was above 5 up to day 15. Each bulk clonotype received a CD4 or CD8 identity based on whether the sequenced CD4 or CD8 repertoire contained that clonotype at higher abundance. The public reads were reanalyzed by TCRdb: fastp trimming at Q25, MiXCR alignment, in-frame beta chains only. Identical CDR3 protein sequences are pooled into one entry, listed with their most common genes and DNA. The V and J calls, along with clone size, are taken from TCRdb and not from the paper's own processing. In all, the sample holds more than 350,000 distinct CDR3 sequences, and roughly 12% of those were seen once. Around 19% of the sample goes to the ten largest clones.

This sample stems from a study of T cells after yellow fever vaccination (dated by TCRdb to between 2017 and 2020). Broadly, across the study: Libraries from fractions with low cell numbers were prepared with the SMART-Seq v4 Ultra Low Input RNA kit. Two healthy male donors, one aged 18 to 30 and one aged 30 to 40 years, made up the cohort. Bulk TCR alpha and beta repertoires were sequenced longitudinally to track T-cell clones before and after primary and booster YFV17D yellow fever vaccination. Blood was drawn at multiple timepoints before and after primary and secondary immunization, with bulk PBMC replicates and cell subsets isolated. General conclusions and limits of the study: Compared with the primary T-cell response, the secondary T-cell response was weaker but faster, peaking on day 5 rather than day 15. After the booster, most clones that had expanded after primary vaccination were detected again (around 96% of CD4 and 88% of CD8), suggesting broad maintenance of memory. Because the study included only a couple of donors, the extent to which the findings can be generalized is limited. FACS-sorted repertoires could contain abundant contaminating clonotypes from the bulk population, so computational filtering was required. A small fraction of clonotypes showed up in both the CD4 and CD8 compartments, probably as a result of convergent recombination.

In light of the paper, this sample's treatment or condition label describes: live attenuated yellow fever vaccine strain. At each blood-draw timepoint, two biological replicates of bulk PBMCs were collected. PBMCs were isolated from peripheral blood using a standard Ficoll-Paque protocol. RNA was extracted with TriZol from bulk PBMCs, CD4 and CD8 fractions, and dextramer-positive and dextramer-negative fractions. This clonotype was obtained from a man between 18 and 29 years old who received the YFV17D yellow fever vaccine. Sample: PBMCs, taken on the day of the first yellow fever vaccination.

CDR3 reads: CASSQRQQAIYGYTF. The nucleotide sequence reads TGCGCCAGCAGCCAAAGGCAACAGGCGATCTATGGCTACACCTTC. The V and J segments used are TRBV4-1 and TRBJ1-2; TRBD1 is possibly the D segment (5 matching bases). V is reduced by 2 bases and J by 4 bases, leaving a spacing of 14 bases between them. For CDR1 and CDR2, the germline V gene lists MGHRA and YSYEKL. From the cysteine up to the phenylalanine, the CDR3 has a length of 15 residues. Kept here is only the CDR3 DNA, which spans 45 bases and is read in frame from base 1.